This entry concerns a single T cell receptor beta chain. The antigen is not known. This PCR relied on a set of 60 Vbeta primers and 13 Jbeta primers. TCRdb's copy holds only in-frame clones and misses some; the assay was immunoSEQ multiplex PCR. The profile shows under 150,000 clones, about 9.1% of them singletons. The sample is drawn from a study of cytomegalovirus exposure and HLA in healthy donors. Study conclusions and caveats: A later analysis associated roughly 15,000 TCR beta sequences with HLA alleles at a 0.05 false discovery rate.

The V gene's germline CDR1 is MDHEN and CDR2 SYDVKM. The CDR3 runs to 16 residues. Donors were ostensibly healthy at sampling, although undocumented immune exposures were probable. The receptor's source is a woman in her forties in good health and CMV-seropositive. The rearrangement joins TRBV28 to TRBJ2-5, with D perhaps matching TRBD1 (6 bases). The J call could be wrong; TRBJ2-7 is a better fit for the DNA end. The sample consisted of PBMCs. This CDR3 is CASSLWAGDHPYEQYF. The CDR3 region has the DNA TGTGCCAGCAGTTTATGGGCAGGGGACCACCCCTACGAGCAGTACTTC.